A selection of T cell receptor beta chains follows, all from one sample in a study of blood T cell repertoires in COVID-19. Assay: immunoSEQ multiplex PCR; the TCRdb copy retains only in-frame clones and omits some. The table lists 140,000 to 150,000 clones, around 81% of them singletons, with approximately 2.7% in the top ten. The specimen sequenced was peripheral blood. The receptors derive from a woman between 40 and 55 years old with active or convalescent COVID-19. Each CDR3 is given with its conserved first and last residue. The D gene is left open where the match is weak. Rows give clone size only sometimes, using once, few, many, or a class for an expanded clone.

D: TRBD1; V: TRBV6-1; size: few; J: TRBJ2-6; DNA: TGTGCCAGCAGTGAAGAGGGGGCGGGGGCCAACGTCCTGACTTTC; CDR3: CASSEEGAGANVLTF
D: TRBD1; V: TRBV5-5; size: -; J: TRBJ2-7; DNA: TGTGCCAGCACCTTACCGCAAAGTGGGACAGGATCGGGCGAGCAGTACTTC; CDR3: CASTLPQSGTGSGEQYF
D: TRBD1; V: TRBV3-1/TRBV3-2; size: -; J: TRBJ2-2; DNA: TGTGCCAGCAGCCTTGGATGGGACAGGGGGCACACCGGGGAGCTGTTTTTT; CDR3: CASSLGWDRGHTGELFF
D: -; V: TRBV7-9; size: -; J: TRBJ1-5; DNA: TGTGCCAGCAGCTTATGGGGCAGGGGCGGCAATCAGCCCCAGCATTTT; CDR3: CASSLWGRGGNQPQHF
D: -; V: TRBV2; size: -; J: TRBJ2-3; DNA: TGTGCCAGCAGCCCCTACTCTAGCACAGATACGCAGTATTTT; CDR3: CASSPYSSTDTQYF
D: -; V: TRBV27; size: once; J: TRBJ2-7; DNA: TGTGCCAGCGCGGGACAGCGCTACGAGCAGTACTTC; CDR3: CASAGQRYEQYF
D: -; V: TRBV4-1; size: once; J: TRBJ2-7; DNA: TGCGCCAGCAGCCAAGGACAGGAGTTTTCCTACGAGCAGTACTTC; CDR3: CASSQGQEFSYEQYF
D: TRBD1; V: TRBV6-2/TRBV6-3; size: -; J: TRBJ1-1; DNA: TGTGCCAGCAGTTACGGACAGGGGAAGACTGAAGCTTTCTTT; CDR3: CASSYGQGKTEAFF
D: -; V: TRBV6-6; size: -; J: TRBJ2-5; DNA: TGTGCCAGCAGTCAACGGACTCAGACGGAGACCCAGTACTTC; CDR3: CASSQRTQTETQYF
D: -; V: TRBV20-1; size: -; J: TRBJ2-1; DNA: TGCAGTGCTAGTTTCGGGGGGCTTAAGTACAATGAGCAGTTCTTC; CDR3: CSASFGGLKYNEQFF
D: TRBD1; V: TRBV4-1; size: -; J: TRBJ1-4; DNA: TGCGCTACGGGACAGGATAATGAAAAACTGTTTTTT; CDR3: CATGQDNEKLFF
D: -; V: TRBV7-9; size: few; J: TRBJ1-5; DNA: TGTGCCAGCAGCGTCGACACGGGGGGGCAGCCCCAGCATTTT; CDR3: CASSVDTGGQPQHF
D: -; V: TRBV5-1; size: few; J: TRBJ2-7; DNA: TGCGCCAGCAGCCCCCAGGAGGCGGCCTACGAGCAGTACTTC; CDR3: CASSPQEAAYEQYF
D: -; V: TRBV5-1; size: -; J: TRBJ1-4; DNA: TGCGCCAGCAGCTCGAGAGCAACTAATGAAAAACTGTTTTTT; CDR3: CASSSRATNEKLFF
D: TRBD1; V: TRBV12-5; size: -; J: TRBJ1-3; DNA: TGTGCTAGTGGACCTACTGCAGGGGGATTTCACTCTGGAAACACCATATATTTT; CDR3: CASGPTAGGFHSGNTIYF